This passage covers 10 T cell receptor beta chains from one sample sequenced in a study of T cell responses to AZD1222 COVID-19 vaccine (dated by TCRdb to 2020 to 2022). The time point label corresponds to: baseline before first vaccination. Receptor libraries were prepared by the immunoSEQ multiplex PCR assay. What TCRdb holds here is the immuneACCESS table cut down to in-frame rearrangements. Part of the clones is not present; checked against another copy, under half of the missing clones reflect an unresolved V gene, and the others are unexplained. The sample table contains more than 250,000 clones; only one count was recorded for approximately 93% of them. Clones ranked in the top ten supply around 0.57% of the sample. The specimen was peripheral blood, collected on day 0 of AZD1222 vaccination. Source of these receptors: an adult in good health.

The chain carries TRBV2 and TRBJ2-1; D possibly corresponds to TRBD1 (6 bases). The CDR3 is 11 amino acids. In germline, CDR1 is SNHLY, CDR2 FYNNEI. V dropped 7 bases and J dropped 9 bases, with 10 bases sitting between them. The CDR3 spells CASTTGTEQFF. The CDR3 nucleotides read TGTGCCAGCACCACAGGGACTGAGCAGTTCTTC.

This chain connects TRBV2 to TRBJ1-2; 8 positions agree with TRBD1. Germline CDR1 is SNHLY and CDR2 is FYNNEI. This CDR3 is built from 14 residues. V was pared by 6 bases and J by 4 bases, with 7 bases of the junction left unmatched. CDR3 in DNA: TGTGCCAGCAGCGCAGGGGGCGTGAGCTATGGCTACACCTTC. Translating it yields CASSAGGVSYGYTF. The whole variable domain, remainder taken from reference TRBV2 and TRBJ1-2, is EPEVTQTPSHQVTQMGQEVILRCVPISNHLYFYWYRQILGQKVEFLVSFYNNEISEKSEIFDDQFSVERPDGSNFTLKIRSTKLEDSAMYFCASSAGGVSYGYTFGSGTRLTVV.

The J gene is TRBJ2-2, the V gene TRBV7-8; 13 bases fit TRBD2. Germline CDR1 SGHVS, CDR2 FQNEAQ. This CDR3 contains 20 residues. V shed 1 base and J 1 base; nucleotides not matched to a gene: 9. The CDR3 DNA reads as TGTGCCAGCAGCTTAGGATCCAGTAGACTAGCGGGGGGGAACACCGGGGAGCTGTTTTTT. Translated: CASSLGSSRLAGGNTGELFF. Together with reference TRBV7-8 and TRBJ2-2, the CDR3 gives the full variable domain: GAGVSQSPRYKVAKRGQDVALRCDPISGHVSLFWYQQALGQGPEFLTYFQNEAQLDKSGLPSDRFFAERPEGSVSTLKIQRTQQEDSAVYLCASSLGSSRLAGGNTGELFFGEGSRLTVL.

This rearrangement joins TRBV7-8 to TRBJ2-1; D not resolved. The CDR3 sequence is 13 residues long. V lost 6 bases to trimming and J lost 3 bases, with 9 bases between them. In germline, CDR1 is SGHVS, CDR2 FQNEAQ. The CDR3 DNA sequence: TGTGCCAGCAGTTCCCCGGGCTACAATGAGCAGTTCTTC. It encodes CASSSPGYNEQFF.

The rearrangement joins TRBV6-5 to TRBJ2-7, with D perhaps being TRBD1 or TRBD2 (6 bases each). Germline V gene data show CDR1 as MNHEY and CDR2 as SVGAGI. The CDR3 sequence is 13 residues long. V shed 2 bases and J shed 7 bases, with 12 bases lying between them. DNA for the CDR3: TGTGCCAGCAGTTACGGGGGGCCCGGGGAGCAGTACTTC. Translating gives CASSYGGPGEQYF.

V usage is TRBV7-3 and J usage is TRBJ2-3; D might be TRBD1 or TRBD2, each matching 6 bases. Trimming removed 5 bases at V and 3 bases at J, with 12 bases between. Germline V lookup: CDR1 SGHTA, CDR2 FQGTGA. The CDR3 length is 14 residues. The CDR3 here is CASSPGGPTDTQYF. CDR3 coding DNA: TGTGCCAGCAGCCCCGGGGGCCCTACAGATACGCAGTATTTT.

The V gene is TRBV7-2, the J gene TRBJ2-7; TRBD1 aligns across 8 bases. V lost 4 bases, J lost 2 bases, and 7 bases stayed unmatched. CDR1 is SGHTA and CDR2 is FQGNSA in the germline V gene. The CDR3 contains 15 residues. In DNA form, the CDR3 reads TGTGCCAGCAGCTCTGGGCAGGGGGCAGCCTACGAGCAGTACTTC. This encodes CASSSGQGAAYEQYF. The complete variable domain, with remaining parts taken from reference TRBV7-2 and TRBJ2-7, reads GAGVSQSPSNKVTEKGKDVELRCDPISGHTALYWYRQSLGQGLEFLIYFQGNSAPDKSGLPSDRFSAERTGGSVSTLTIQRTQQEDSAVYLCASSSGQGAAYEQYFGPGTRLTVT.

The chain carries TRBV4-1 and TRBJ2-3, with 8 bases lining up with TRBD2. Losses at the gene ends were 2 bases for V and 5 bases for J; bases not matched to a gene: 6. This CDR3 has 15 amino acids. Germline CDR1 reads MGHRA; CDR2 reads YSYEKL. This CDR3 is CASSQLGLAGDTQYF. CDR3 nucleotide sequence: TGCGCCAGCAGCCAACTAGGACTAGCTGGAGATACGCAGTATTTT.

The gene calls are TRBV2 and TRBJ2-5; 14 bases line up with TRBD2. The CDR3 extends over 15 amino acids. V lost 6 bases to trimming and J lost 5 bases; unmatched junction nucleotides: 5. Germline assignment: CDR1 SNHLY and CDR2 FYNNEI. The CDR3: CASRGTSGGRETQYF. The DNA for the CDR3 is TGTGCCAGCAGGGGGACTAGCGGGGGTCGGGAGACCCAGTACTTC. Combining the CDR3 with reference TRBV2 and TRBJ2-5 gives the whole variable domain EPEVTQTPSHQVTQMGQEVILRCVPISNHLYFYWYRQILGQKVEFLVSFYNNEISEKSEIFDDQFSVERPDGSNFTLKIRSTKLEDSAMYFCASRGTSGGRETQYFGPGTRLLVL.

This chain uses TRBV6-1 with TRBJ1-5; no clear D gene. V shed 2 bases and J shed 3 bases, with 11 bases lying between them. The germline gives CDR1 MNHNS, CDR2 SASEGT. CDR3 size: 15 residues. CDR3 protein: CASSERPVSNQPQHF. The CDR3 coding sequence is TGTGCCAGCAGTGAAAGGCCAGTGTCCAATCAGCCCCAGCATTTT.